This T cell receptor beta chain derives from a study of technical replicates of blood from a handful of donors (TCRdb year 2017). Details on this clone: Its antigen is still unknown. It has no much larger one-base neighbor in the sample; base qualities were not kept.

The method behind the library was the immunoSEQ multiplex PCR assay. TCRdb took over this immuneACCESS table, retaining in-frame rearrangements with V and J assigned. Such tables are incomplete; in checked studies, under half of the missing clones stem from an unresolved V gene, and the remainder is unexplained. The sample profile shows roughly 80,000 clones; over 75% of them were found once. The ten largest clones add up to about 0.25% of the sample. Trimming leaves V shorter by 3 bases and J shorter by 6 bases, with the junction holding 5 bases beyond the gene matches. CDR1 MGHRA and CDR2 YSYEKL were looked up in the germline V gene. From the cysteine up to the phenylalanine, the CDR3 has a length of 14 residues. Here the CDR3 DNA is all that survives: 42 bases in frame from base 1.

This sequence uses TRBV4-1 and TRBJ1-2, and 9 bases in between align with TRBD1. This clonotype originated in a human donor in good health. Sequenced material: T cells isolated from PBMCs. The nucleotide sequence reads TGCGCCAGCAGCCATATAGGGACAGGGCATGGCTACACCTTC. The translation is CASSHIGTGHGYTF.